This section outlines one TCR beta chain sequence together with its context. Its antigen is currently unknown. V lost 4 bases, J lost 4 bases, and 13 bases stayed unmatched. Germline V CDR1 and CDR2: SGHTS, YDEGEE. CDR3 length: 17 residues. This PCR relied on a set of 60 Vbeta primers and 13 Jbeta primers. Assay: immunoSEQ multiplex PCR; the TCRdb copy retains only in-frame clones and omits some. Among about 160,000 clones listed, approximately 60% were seen once. This sample was included in a study of cytomegalovirus exposure and HLA in healthy donors. The overall study: Findings of an earlier analysis included more than 90 million unique TCR beta sequences from 180 million or so T cells. Study-wide results and limits: When analyzed later, a missense DCLRE1C variant was found to be linked to TCR beta V- and J-gene trimming. Sequences of the TCR beta chain were said to predict the HLA-A and HLA-B alleles of most subjects accurately.

The sample consisted of PBMCs. The receptor was isolated from a woman aged 55-70 years in good health and CMV-seropositive. The rearrangement joins TRBV5-8 to TRBJ2-1; 8 positions agree with TRBD2. CDR3 sequence reads: CASSLAGGGSFYNEQFF. The CDR3 DNA is TGTGCCAGCAGCCTGGCGGGGGGCGGGTCGTTTTACAATGAGCAGTTCTTC.